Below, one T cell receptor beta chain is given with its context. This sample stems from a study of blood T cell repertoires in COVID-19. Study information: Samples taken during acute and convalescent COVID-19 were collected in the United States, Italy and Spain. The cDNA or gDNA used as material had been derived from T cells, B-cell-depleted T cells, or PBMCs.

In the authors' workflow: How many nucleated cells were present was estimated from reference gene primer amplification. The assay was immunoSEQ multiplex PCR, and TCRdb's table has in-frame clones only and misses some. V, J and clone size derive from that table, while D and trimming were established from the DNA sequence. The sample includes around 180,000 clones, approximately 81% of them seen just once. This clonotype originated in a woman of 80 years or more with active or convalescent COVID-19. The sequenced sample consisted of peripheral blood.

The CDR3 spells CASSLEVRSSYNEQFF. In nucleotides, the CDR3 is TGTGCCAGCAGCTTGGAGGTGAGGAGCTCCTACAATGAGCAGTTCTTC. The chain is built from TRBV5-5 and TRBJ2-1; D unresolved. The germline gives CDR1 SGHKS, CDR2 YYEKEE (reference sequence). The CDR3 covers 16 residues. Deletions cut 0 bases from V and 0 bases from J, with 10 bases between.